The clone carrying this TCR beta chain was detected ten times or more. The source of the sample is a study of T cells in Graves' hyperthyroidism and ophthalmopathy. TCR beta CDR3 sequences were amplified from RNA transcripts. When the TCR CDR3 underwent first-round RT-PCR, the HTBI primer set was used. MiXCR, run by TCRdb on the multiplex PCR reads, gives a single entry per CDR3 protein. The table includes under 450,000 distinct CDR3 sequences, around a sixth detected once. The CDR3 loop spans 14 amino acids. CDR1 and CDR2 from the germline V gene are KGHDR and SFDVKD. With 7 bases clipped from V and 5 bases from J, the junction kept 5 bases outside the gene matches.

This chain joins TRBV24-1 and TRBJ1-1; 11 bases line up with TRBD1. The receptor's source is a woman between 18 and 30 years old with Graves' hyperthyroidism. Sequencing was done on a sample of blood. The CDR3 DNA is TGTGCCACCAGAGAGGGACAGGGGGGAACTGAAGCTTTCTTT. Encoded protein: CATREGQGGTEAFF.